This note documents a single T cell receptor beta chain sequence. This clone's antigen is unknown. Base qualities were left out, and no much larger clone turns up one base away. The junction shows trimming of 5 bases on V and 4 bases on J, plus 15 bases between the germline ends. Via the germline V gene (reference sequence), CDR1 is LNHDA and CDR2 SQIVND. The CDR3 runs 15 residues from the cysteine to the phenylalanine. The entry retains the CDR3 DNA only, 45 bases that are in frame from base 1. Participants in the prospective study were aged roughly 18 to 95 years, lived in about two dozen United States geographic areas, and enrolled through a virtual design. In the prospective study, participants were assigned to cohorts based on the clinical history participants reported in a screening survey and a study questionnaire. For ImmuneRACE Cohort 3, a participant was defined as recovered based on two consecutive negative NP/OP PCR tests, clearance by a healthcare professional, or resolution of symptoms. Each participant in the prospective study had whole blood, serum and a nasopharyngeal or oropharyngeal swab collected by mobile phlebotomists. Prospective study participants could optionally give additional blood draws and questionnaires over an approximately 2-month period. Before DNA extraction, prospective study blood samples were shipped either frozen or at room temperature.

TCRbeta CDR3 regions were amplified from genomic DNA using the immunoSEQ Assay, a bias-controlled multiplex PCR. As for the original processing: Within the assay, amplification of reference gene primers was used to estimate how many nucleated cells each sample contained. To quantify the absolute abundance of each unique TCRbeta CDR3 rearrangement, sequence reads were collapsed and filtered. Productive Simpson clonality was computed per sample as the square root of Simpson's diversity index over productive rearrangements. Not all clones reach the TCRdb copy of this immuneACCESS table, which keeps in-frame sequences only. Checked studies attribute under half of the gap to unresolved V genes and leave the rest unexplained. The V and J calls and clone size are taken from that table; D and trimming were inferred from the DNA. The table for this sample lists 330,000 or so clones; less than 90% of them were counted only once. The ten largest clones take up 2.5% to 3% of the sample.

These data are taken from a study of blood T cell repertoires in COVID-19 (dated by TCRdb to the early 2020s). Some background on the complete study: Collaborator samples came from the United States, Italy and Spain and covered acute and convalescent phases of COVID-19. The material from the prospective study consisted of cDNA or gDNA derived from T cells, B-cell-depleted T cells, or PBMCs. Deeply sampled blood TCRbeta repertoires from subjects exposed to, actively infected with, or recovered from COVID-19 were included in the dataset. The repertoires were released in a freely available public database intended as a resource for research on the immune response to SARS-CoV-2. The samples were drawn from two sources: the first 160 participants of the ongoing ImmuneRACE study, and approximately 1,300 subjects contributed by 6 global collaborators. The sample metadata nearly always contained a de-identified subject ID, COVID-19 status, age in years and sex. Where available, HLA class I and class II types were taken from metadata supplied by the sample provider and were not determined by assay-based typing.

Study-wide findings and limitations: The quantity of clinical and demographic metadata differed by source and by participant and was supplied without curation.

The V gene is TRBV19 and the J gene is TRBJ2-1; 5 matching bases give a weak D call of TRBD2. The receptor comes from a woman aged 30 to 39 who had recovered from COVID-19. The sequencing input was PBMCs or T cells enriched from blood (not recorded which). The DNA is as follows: TGTGCCAGTAGTTCCCGACTGTCGGGGTACAATGAGCAGTTCTTC. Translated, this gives CASSSRLSGYNEQFF.